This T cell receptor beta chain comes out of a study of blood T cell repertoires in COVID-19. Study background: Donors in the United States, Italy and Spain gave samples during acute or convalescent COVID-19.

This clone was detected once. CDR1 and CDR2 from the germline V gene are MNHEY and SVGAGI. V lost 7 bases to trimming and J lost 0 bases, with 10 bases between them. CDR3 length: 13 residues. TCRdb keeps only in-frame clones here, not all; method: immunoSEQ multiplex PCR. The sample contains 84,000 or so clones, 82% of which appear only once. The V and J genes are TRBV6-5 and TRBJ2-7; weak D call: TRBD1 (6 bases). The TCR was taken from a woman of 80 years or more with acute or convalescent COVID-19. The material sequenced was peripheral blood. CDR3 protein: CASTKDSSYEQYF. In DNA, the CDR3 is TGTGCCAGCACCAAGGACAGCTCCTACGAGCAGTACTTC.